This T cell receptor beta chain was obtained from a study of T cells in Graves' hyperthyroidism and ophthalmopathy (dated by TCRdb to the late 2010s). For the study in its entirety: Peripheral blood samples were taken at initial diagnosis, before any treatment was given. The 85 to 100 discovery patients were divided at random into training and test sets in a 7:3 ratio. According to the paper, TCR Vbeta CDR3 sequencing was carried out on approximately 140 peripheral blood samples, which came from some 41 ophthalmopathy, around 74 hyperthyroidism and roughly 17 progressor patients. Prospective prediction of ophthalmopathy was tested in an independent validation cohort of 18 to 20 hyperthyroidism patients and approximately 17 patients who later progressed to ophthalmopathy. The study also compared thyroid tissue and blood T-cell repertoires from a handful of Graves' hyperthyroidism patients. After blood sampling, hyperthyroidism patients were treated with methimazole at a starting dose of 30 mg daily, and ophthalmopathy patients were treated with high-dose intravenous methylprednisolone. A discovery cohort of 95 to 100 patients, fewer than 50 with Graves' ophthalmopathy and over 55 with stable Graves' hyperthyroidism, was used to find distinguishing TCR V-J signatures. Paper-wide results and their limitations: No statistical method was used to fix the sample size in advance, and group allocation was not hidden from the investigators. Blood samples also contained most of the expanded thyroid clonotypes (frequency above 0.001), which suggests that blood repertoires may reflect thyroid immune responses. In cross-validation, a model built on a 13 V-J signature told ophthalmopathy apart from stable hyperthyroidism with over 85% sensitivity and roughly 82% specificity, and in testing the same model reached 80%/75%. In validation, the model predicted progression to ophthalmopathy a median of 6.5 months before onset, with approximately 70% sensitivity and 72.22% specificity.

TCR beta CDR3 regions were amplified from RNA transcripts. The first round of RT-PCR for the TCR CDR3 was performed with the HTBI primer set and the Qiagen OneStep RT-PCR kit. The libraries were constructed in a second round of multiplex PCR and then size-selected and purified. Libraries were sequenced paired-end with 100 bp reads on an Illumina HiSeq2000. The original methods were these. Raw data were processed with SOAPnuke, discarding reads with adapters, uncalled bases, mean Phred below 15, or no exact constant-primer or identifier match. High-quality paired reads were merged using COPE v1.2.5, and each unique nucleotide sequence was defined as a clonotype. MiTCR v1.1 was used to align the clonotypes against IMGT TRBV, TRBD and TRBJ reference segments. The analysis was restricted to V-J combinations with a frequency above 0.0001, which together covered 99.2% of the repertoires. The TCS score was defined as F50 (clonal expansion) divided by E x V (chaos), with BLOSUM62-based TCRdist calculated between CDR3 peptides within each V-J. Welch's t-statistics and random forest reduced 500 to 650 V-J features to roughly 13, which were used in a naive Bayes classifier (R e1071). Thyroid-blood repertoire similarity was quantified with the Morisita-Horn index. Clones were called with MiXCR by TCRdb after fastp trimmed the public reads at Q25, and only in-frame beta chains were retained. Each entry merges the rows of one CDR3 protein and shows their most common DNA and genes. These V and J calls rely on TCRdb rather than the paper's analysis. The sample table contains about 58,000 distinct CDR3 sequences; only one count was recorded for roughly 52% of them. The ten largest clones represent 9.5% to 15% of the sample.

CDR1 and CDR2 are read off the germline V gene (reference sequence) as SGHAT and FQDESV. V loses 3 bases, J loses 3 bases, and the germline ends lie 8 bases apart. The cysteine opens and the phenylalanine closes a CDR3 of 14 amino acids. The kept DNA is CDR3 alone, 42 bases in frame from the first base. This clonotype appeared many times. Its antigen target is currently unknown. Base qualities were left out, and no much larger clone turns up one base away. Ophthalmopathy patients had moderately to severely active disease, with a Clinical Activity Score of 3 or more, a NOSPECS grade of 4 or more, and a disease duration of less than 3 months. Patients with uncontrolled infections, other autoimmune diseases, pregnancy or lactation were excluded. Diagnoses were based on clinical symptoms, serum thyroxine and TRAb, thyroid ultrasound and orbital computed tomography. Ficoll-Paque density gradient centrifugation was used to isolate PBMCs from around 10 ml of fresh peripheral blood. Total RNA was extracted using Trizol reagent, and RNA quality was assessed on an Agilent 2100 Bioanalyzer.

The sequence is built from TRBV11-1 and TRBJ2-2, with an unclear D gene assignment. The sample taken for sequencing was blood. The sequence derives from a woman aged 30 to 39 with Graves' ophthalmopathy. The CDR3 region: CASSFQRYTGELFF. The nucleotide sequence reads as follows: TGTGCCAGCAGCTTCCAAAGATACACCGGGGAGCTGTTTTTT.